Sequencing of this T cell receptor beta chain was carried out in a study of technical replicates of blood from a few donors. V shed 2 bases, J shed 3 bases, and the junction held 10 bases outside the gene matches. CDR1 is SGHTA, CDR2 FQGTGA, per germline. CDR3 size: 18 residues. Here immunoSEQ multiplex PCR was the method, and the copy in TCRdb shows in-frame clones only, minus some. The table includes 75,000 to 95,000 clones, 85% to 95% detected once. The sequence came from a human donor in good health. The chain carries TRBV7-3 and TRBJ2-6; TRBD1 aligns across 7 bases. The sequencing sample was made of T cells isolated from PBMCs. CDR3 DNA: TGTGCCAGCAGCTTATATCCGTACAGGGGCCGTGGGGCCAACGTCCTGACTTTC. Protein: CASSLYPYRGRGANVLTF.